Below, 22 T cell receptor beta chains from the same sample are listed, as sequenced in a study of identical twins. TCRdb re-analysed the 5' RACE reads in MiXCR, keeping a single row per CDR3 protein. Of over 500,000 distinct CDR3 sequences listed, approximately 22% are singletons. These sequences were also reported in another study, on T cells expressing NK-cell markers.

Material for sequencing was CD4+ T cells sorted from blood. The receptors originated from a woman between 18 and 29 years old in good health.

This clonotype was found a few times. V is TRBV6-5 and J is TRBJ2-2, with TRBD2 identical over 10 bases. Trimming at V came to 2 bases and at J to 0 bases, leaving 3 bases not matched to a gene. Germline CDR1 MNHEY, CDR2 SVGAGI. The CDR3 totals 17 residues. CDR3 coding DNA: TGTGCCAGCAGTTACAGAGCGGGAGGGTCGAACACCGGGGAGCTGTTTTTT. Translated: CASSYRAGGSNTGELFF.

In this sample, this clonotype turned up a few times. The chain has TRBV5-4 and TRBJ2-3; the match to TRBD2 covers 12 bases. The trim removed 4 bases at V and 2 bases at J, leaving 5 bases unmatched. The CDR3 consists of 16 residues. Germline V gene lookup returns CDR1 SGHNT and CDR2 YYREEE (reference sequence). CDR3 in amino acids: CASSPRTSGATDTQYF. In nucleotides, the CDR3 is TGTGCCAGCAGCCCTAGGACTAGCGGGGCCACAGATACGCAGTATTTT.

Only a few counts were recorded for this clonotype. V gene TRBV20-1 combines with J gene TRBJ2-1, with unresolved D. The CDR3 spans 14 residues. From germline, CDR1 is DFQATT and CDR2 SNEGSKA (reference sequence). Trimming stripped 1 base from V and 4 bases from J, with 11 bases between. CDR3 residues: CSARASLPYNEQFF. CDR3 DNA sequence: TGCAGTGCTAGAGCCAGTTTACCTTACAATGAGCAGTTCTTC.

This clonotype was observed many times. V and J are TRBV30 and TRBJ1-1; D is uncertain. The V end lost 0 bases, the J end lost 2 bases, and 7 bases lay between the germline ends. This CDR3 has 13 amino acids. Germline CDR1 and CDR2: GTSNPN and SVGIG (reference sequence). CDR3 loop: CAWSVGVNTEAFF. The CDR3 DNA follows: TGTGCCTGGAGTGTAGGAGTAAACACTGAAGCTTTCTTT.

The J gene is TRBJ2-5, the V gene TRBV7-9; D is perhaps TRBD2 (5 bases). V shed 1 base and J shed 5 bases, with 17 bases lying between them. The CDR3 loop spans 16 amino acids. Germline loops: CDR1 SEHNR, CDR2 FQNEAQ (reference sequence). This CDR3 reads CASSLGGKGSGETQYF. CDR3 coding DNA: TGTGCCAGCAGCTTAGGTGGAAAAGGGTCGGGGGAGACCCAGTACTTC.

V is TRBV11-2 and J is TRBJ2-5; D gene ambiguous. The germline gives CDR1 SGHAT, CDR2 FQNNGV. CDR3 length equals 14 residues. V was pared by 0 bases and J by 2 bases, with 7 bases between. Here the CDR3 reads CASSLDLAQETQYF. In DNA, the CDR3 is TGTGCCAGCAGCTTAGATTTGGCACAAGAGACCCAGTACTTC.

This clonotype turned up a few times. The rearrangement joins TRBV29-1 to TRBJ2-2; no firm D call. Germline CDR1 SQVTM, CDR2 ANQGSEA. This CDR3 comprises 13 residues. Trimming cost V 4 bases and J 4 bases, with 10 bases left between them. CDR3 loop: CSVALGATGELFF. The DNA of the CDR3 is TGCAGCGTTGCATTAGGTGCCACCGGGGAGCTGTTTTTT.

The rearrangement joins TRBV18 to TRBJ2-3; TRBD1 might be the D (5 bases). Germline-derived CDR1 and CDR2 are KGHSH and LQKENI. V was pared by 5 bases and J by 3 bases, with 18 bases between. The CDR3 length is 16 residues. The CDR3, as DNA: TGTGCCAGCTCAAGCCCGAGCGTAAGGGGAACAGATACGCAGTATTTT. As protein: CASSSPSVRGTDTQYF.

The gene calls are TRBV20-1 and TRBJ2-1, with D tentatively TRBD2 (6 bases). Germline V gene lookup returns CDR1 DFQATT and CDR2 SNEGSKA (reference sequence). Between the trimmed V and J ends, which lost 5 bases and 9 bases, there was a span of 26 bases. This CDR3 is built from 16 residues. Here the CDR3 DNA reads TGCAGTGCTTGTAGGACCGGGAGCATCGGGATGAGTGAGCAGTTCTTC. Encoded protein: CSACRTGSIGMSEQFF.

This clonotype was observed many times. The chain joins TRBV7-2 to TRBJ2-7; 7 nucleotides align to TRBD1. The germline gives CDR1 SGHTA, CDR2 FQGNSA. The CDR3 covers 13 residues. J was trimmed by 2 bases and V by 5 bases; bases with no gene match: 3. In DNA form, the CDR3 reads TGTGCCAGCAGCCGGGACAGCCCCTACGAGCAGTACTTC. Protein product: CASSRDSPYEQYF.

This clonotype has a handful of counts. The V and J genes are TRBV12-3 or TRBV12-4 and TRBJ1-4, with TRBD1 identical over 10 bases. There are 14 residues in the CDR3. After removal of 8 bases from V and 5 bases from J, the junction contained 5 bases not matched to a gene. The CDR3 reads CASGGTGENEKLFF. The CDR3 DNA follows: TGTGCCAGCGGCGGGACAGGGGAAAATGAAAAACTGTTTTTT.

This clonotype was detected only a few times. V usage is TRBV12-3 or TRBV12-4 and J usage is TRBJ2-1; 9 positions match TRBD2. Losses at the gene ends were 5 bases for V and 7 bases for J; bases not matched to a gene: 9. CDR3 size: 15 residues. The CDR3 here is CASSLPSGNWNEQFF. Here the CDR3 DNA reads TGTGCCAGCAGTCTCCCTAGCGGGAATTGGAATGAGCAGTTCTTC.

There are a few counts of this clonotype. The chain carries TRBV4-2 and TRBJ2-5; D uncertain. This CDR3 region has 15 residues. V lost 0 bases and J lost 5, with 13 bases in between. Per the germline V gene, CDR1 is LGHNA and CDR2 is YNFKEQ. CDR3 bases: TGTGCCAGCAGCCAAGATCGAACCGTCCGGGAGACCCAGTACTTC. Residues: CASSQDRTVRETQYF.

The chain uses TRBV10-3 and TRBJ1-1, with D perhaps matching TRBD1 (5 bases). The length of the CDR3 is 15 residues. Trimming cost V 7 bases and J 2 bases, with 17 bases left between them. Per germline, CDR1 ENHRY and CDR2 SYGVKD. CDR3 residues: CAIKPGQGGNTEAFF. The CDR3 DNA reads as TGTGCCATCAAGCCGGGGCAGGGCGGTAACACTGAAGCTTTCTTT.

This clonotype was observed at least ten times. The chain carries TRBV12-3 or TRBV12-4 and TRBJ1-2; perhaps TRBD1 as D (5 bases). This CDR3 is built from 12 residues. Trimming left V 6 bases short and J 5 bases short, with 10 bases between. In nucleotides, the CDR3 is TGTGCCAGCAGGATTAGACAGTATGGCTACACCTTC. Its translation is CASRIRQYGYTF.

This chain connects TRBV6-2 or TRBV6-3 to TRBJ2-7; D is undetermined. Per the germline V gene, CDR1 is MNHEY and CDR2 is SVGEGT. The CDR3 has 15 amino acids. The ends were cut back, 4 bases at V and 6 bases at J, with 19 bases in the middle. Here the CDR3 reads CASSSLGPPTAEQYF. CDR3 DNA sequence: TGTGCCAGCAGTTCTCTAGGACCTCCTACGGCCGAGCAGTACTTC.

This clonotype was recorded a few times. The rearrangement links TRBV7-9 to TRBJ2-5; D gene unclear. V lost 3 bases and J 12 bases, leaving 14 bases between the germline ends. Germline assignment: CDR1 SEHNR and CDR2 FQNEAQ (reference sequence). The CDR3 covers 12 residues. As DNA, the CDR3 is TGTGCCAGCAGCTTGGAGACTGTTGTAGAGTACTTC. This encodes CASSLETVVEYF.

Comments on this clonotype: Mismatch with germline at one junction end may stem from a read error. The chain carries TRBV12-3 or TRBV12-4 and TRBJ2-2, with a possible D match to TRBD2 (5 bases). This CDR3 is built from 15 residues. The chain's CDR3 is CASSLVSGNPGELFF. For the CDR3, the DNA is TGTGCCAGCAGTTTAGTCTCCGGGAACCCCGGGGAGCTGTTTTTT.

This clonotype showed up many times. The J gene is TRBJ2-1, the V gene TRBV4-3; D is uncertain. Germline values: CDR1 LGHNA, CDR2 YSLEER. The CDR3 is 13 amino acids. Deletions cut 4 bases from V and 5 bases from J, with 9 bases between. The CDR3 bases are TGCGCCAGCAGCCGTCGACCCCACAATGAGCAGTTCTTC. Protein sequence: CASSRRPHNEQFF.

This clonotype was detected only a few times. This chain joins TRBV15 and TRBJ2-7; D may correspond to TRBD1 or TRBD2 (5 bases each). The germline gives CDR1 LNHNV, CDR2 YYDKDF (reference sequence). Trimming pared 0 bases from V and 3 bases from J, leaving 15 bases between. The CDR3 has 16 amino acids. CDR3 DNA: TGTGCCACCAGCAGAGAAGGGGACGCGCGGATCTACGAGCAGTACTTC. This gives the protein CATSREGDARIYEQYF.

The chain is built from TRBV2 and TRBJ2-1, with 9 bases fitting TRBD2. Unmatched junction bases numbered 8, after V lost 7 bases and J lost 7 bases. Germline values: CDR1 SNHLY, CDR2 FYNNEI. The CDR3 is 14 amino acids. The CDR3 here is CASKDAGGVNEQFF. The DNA of the CDR3 is TGTGCCAGCAAAGACGCGGGGGGGGTGAATGAGCAGTTCTTC.

This chain connects TRBV20-1 to TRBJ1-4; D remains unclear. This CDR3 is built from 13 residues. Trimming removed 2 bases at V and 0 bases at J, with 4 bases between. Germline CDR1 is DFQATT and CDR2 is SNEGSKA (reference sequence). The CDR3 DNA sequence: TGCAGTGCTAGAAATGCAACTAATGAAAAACTGTTTTTT. This encodes CSARNATNEKLFF.